These 10 T cell receptor beta chains were all obtained from the same sample, sequenced in a study of shared T cell receptors in the human thymus. Data came from immunoSEQ multiplex PCR; TCRdb stores just in-frame clones and leaves some out. The sample lists more than 550,000 clones, around 87% occurring once. This sample also appeared in a second study, on human thymus T cells.

Sequencing was carried out using thymocytes. These receptors were collected from a boy under two years old with a congenital heart defect.

The gene calls are TRBV28 and TRBJ1-5, with 7 bases fitting TRBD1. With V trimmed by 2 bases and J by 2 bases, 0 bases remained unmatched. CDR3 length: 14 amino acids. Looked up from germline, CDR1 is MDHEN and CDR2 is SYDVKM. CDR3 loop: CASSLTGGNQPQHF. The CDR3 DNA reads TGTGCCAGCAGTTTAACAGGGGGCAATCAGCCCCAGCATTTT.

V gene TRBV10-1 combines with J gene TRBJ2-1; a weak D match, TRBD2 (7 bases). This CDR3 region has 16 residues. V lost 0 bases and J 4 bases, leaving 13 bases between the germline ends. CDR1 WNHNN and CDR2 SYGVQD come from the germline V gene (reference sequence). Here the CDR3 DNA reads TGCGCCAGCAGTGAGTCGAGAGGGGGAGGGTACAATGAGCAGTTCTTC. It is translated as CASSESRGGGYNEQFF.

This clone was observed a few times. CDR3 sequence (DNA): TGTGCCAGCAGTCTCGCTATATCCGGGACAGGCTCCGAGCAGTACTTC. Translation: CASSLAISGTGSEQYF. This chain uses TRBV7-2 with TRBJ2-7, with TRBD1 identical over 8 bases. With 6 bases clipped from V and 6 bases from J, the junction kept 16 bases outside the gene matches. The CDR3 is 16 residues long. CDR1 is SGHTA, CDR2 FQGNSA, per germline.

The chain is built from TRBV9 and TRBJ2-1, with D perhaps matching TRBD2 (7 bases). This CDR3 contains 16 residues. Looked up from germline, CDR1 is SGDLS and CDR2 is YYNGEE. Trimming removed 0 bases from V and 13 bases from J, with 23 bases in between. CDR3 amino acids: CASSVALEGGRDVQFF. For the CDR3, the DNA is TGTGCCAGCAGCGTAGCGTTAGAGGGGGGGCGGGATGTTCAGTTCTTC.

This clone has a handful of counts. The CDR3 region has the DNA TGTGCCAGCAGACCAGGGGGCCTGAGCACCGGGGAGCTGTTTTTT. This encodes CASRPGGLSTGELFF. The rearrangement joins TRBV11-1 to TRBJ2-2, with 8 bases fitting TRBD1. With 6 bases clipped from V and 4 bases from J, the junction kept 7 bases outside the gene matches. Per germline, CDR1 SGHAT and CDR2 FQDESV (reference sequence). The CDR3 loop spans 15 amino acids.

The chain is built from TRBV7-2 and TRBJ2-6, with D unclear. Germline V gene sequence: CDR1 SGHTA, CDR2 FQGNSA. V lost 1 base and J lost 2, with 6 bases in between. CDR3 size: 15 residues. CDR3 DNA: TGTGCCAGCAGCTTAGTTCTTGCTGGGGCCAACGTCCTGACTTTC. This sequence encodes CASSLVLAGANVLTF. Full variable domain (rest looked up from reference TRBV7-2 and TRBJ2-6): GAGVSQSPSNKVTEKGKDVELRCDPISGHTALYWYRQSLGQGLEFLIYFQGNSAPDKSGLPSDRFSAERTGGSVSTLTIQRTQQEDSAVYLCASSLVLAGANVLTFGAGSRLTVL.

This chain connects TRBV27 to TRBJ2-2; perhaps TRBD2 as D (5 bases). The CDR3 spans 14 residues. The germline V gene encodes CDR1 MNHEY and CDR2 SMNVEV (reference sequence). V was pared by 2 bases and J by 4 bases, with 8 bases between. In DNA, the CDR3 is TGTGCCAGCAGTTTACAGGAGGTCACCGGGGAGCTGTTTTTT. The encoded protein is CASSLQEVTGELFF.

The J gene is TRBJ2-5, the V gene TRBV28; 7 bases match TRBD2. This CDR3 region has 11 residues. The germline V gene encodes CDR1 MDHEN and CDR2 SYDVKM. V shed 11 bases, J shed 1 base, and the junction held 1 base outside the gene matches. Written as DNA, the CDR3 is TGTGCCGCTAGCGGCCAAGAGACCCAGTACTTC. It translates to CAASGQETQYF.

This chain connects TRBV29-1 to TRBJ1-1; D might be TRBD1 (6 bases). This CDR3 comprises 14 residues. V lost 7 bases and J 3 bases, leaving 18 bases between the germline ends. Germline V lookup: CDR1 SQVTM, CDR2 ANQGSEA. CDR3 protein: CSENRVGGDTEAFF. The CDR3 nucleotides read TGCAGCGAAAACAGGGTAGGGGGGGACACTGAAGCTTTCTTT. Looking up the rest from reference TRBV29-1 and TRBJ1-1 gives the full variable domain: SAVISQKPSRDICQRGTSLTIQCQVDSQVTMMFWYRQQPGQSLTLIATANQGSEATYESGFVIDKFPISRPNLTFSTLTVSNMSPEDSSIYLCSENRVGGDTEAFFGQGTRLTVV.

The rearrangement uses TRBV28 and TRBJ1-1, with TRBD1 as a possible D gene (5 bases). The CDR3 totals 15 residues. The germline V gene has CDR1 MDHEN and CDR2 SYDVKM. V shed 7 bases and J shed 2 bases, with 17 bases lying between them. CDR3 coding DNA: TGTGCCAGCAACCAAAGGGGAGGACTAAACACTGAAGCTTTCTTT. It specifies CASNQRGGLNTEAFF. Using reference TRBV28 and TRBJ1-1 for the parts outside the CDR3, the full variable domain is DVKVTQSSRYLVKRTGEKVFLECVQDMDHENMFWYRQDPGLGLRLIYFSYDVKMKEKGDIPEGYSVSREKKERFSLILESASTNQTSMYLCASNQRGGLNTEAFFGQGTRLTVV.